The 31 T cell receptor beta chains reported below all come from one sample, sequenced in a study of cytomegalovirus exposure and HLA in healthy donors. Both 60 Vbeta primers and 13 Jbeta primers went into the PCR. This table comes from immunoSEQ multiplex PCR, and its TCRdb copy is limited to in-frame clones, with some not included. In total, the table holds 130,000 or so clones. The specimen sequenced was PBMCs. The source is a woman between 18 and 29 years old in good health and CMV-seronegative.

The chain links TRBV6-1 to TRBJ2-3, with D perhaps TRBD2 (6 bases). V lost 8 bases to trimming and J lost 1 base, with 7 bases between them. The CDR3 length is 12 residues. Germline CDR1 MNHNS, CDR2 SASEGT. CDR3 DNA: TGTGCCAGCCGGGAGCGCACAGATACGCAGTATTTT. Encoded protein: CASRERTDTQYF.

CDR3 in DNA: TGCGCCAGCAGTCTGGATGGACAGGGCGGTGAAAAACTGTTTTTT. Translating it yields CASSLDGQGGEKLFF. The chain carries TRBV5-1 and TRBJ1-4; 8 nucleotides agree with TRBD1. Germline V gene lookup returns CDR1 SGHRS and CDR2 YFSETQ. CDR3 length equals 15 residues. V lost 5 bases to trimming and J lost 7 bases; unmatched junction nucleotides: 10.

CDR3 loop: CASSRPGQDSPLHF. The CDR3, as DNA: TGCGCCAGCAGCCGTCCGGGACAGGATTCACCCCTCCACTTT. V usage is TRBV4-3 and J usage is TRBJ1-6, with 8 bases lining up with TRBD1. CDR1 and CDR2 (germline): LGHNA, YSLEER. The junction had 4 bases not matched to a gene; V was cut back by 4 bases and J by 8 bases. The CDR3 totals 14 residues.

CDR3 DNA: TGTGCCAGCAGTGAAGCTTCTTCGACAGTCACAGATACGCAGTATTTT. Residues: CASSEASSTVTDTQYF. This chain connects TRBV6-1 to TRBJ2-3, with D possibly matching TRBD1 (5 bases). The CDR3 sequence is 16 residues long. Germline lookup yields CDR1 MNHNS and CDR2 SASEGT. The V gene lost 0 bases and the J gene lost 2 bases, with 12 bases spanning the gap.

The rearrangement uses TRBV29-1 and TRBJ2-1; D uncertain. The CDR3 length is 16 residues. Germline V CDR1 and CDR2: SQVTM, ANQGSEA. V was shortened by 0 bases and J by 5 bases, with 17 bases between the two germline ends. CDR3 protein: CSVEDQPALSDNEQFF. The DNA for the CDR3 is TGCAGCGTTGAAGATCAGCCAGCTCTGAGCGACAATGAGCAGTTCTTC.

The V gene is TRBV28, the J gene TRBJ2-5; possible D gene TRBD2, 5 bases. This CDR3 is built from 14 residues. Trimming cost V 1 base and J 5 bases, with 11 bases left between them. CDR1 and CDR2 from the germline V gene are MDHEN and SYDVKM. The CDR3 spells CASSLSSPGETQYF. Here the CDR3 DNA reads TGTGCCAGCAGTTTATCTAGCCCGGGGGAGACCCAGTACTTC.

The rearrangement uses TRBV18 and TRBJ2-1, with 8 bases that match TRBD2. Germline trimming cut 2 bases from V and 6 bases from J; bases unmatched to any gene: 3. Germline V gene lookup returns CDR1 KGHSH and CDR2 LQKENI. The CDR3 is 14 residues long. CDR3 sequence: CASSPRTSTNEQFF. CDR3 in DNA: TGTGCCAGCTCACCAAGGACTAGCACCAATGAGCAGTTCTTC.

The chain carries TRBV7-8 and TRBJ2-1, with a weak D call TRBD1 (6 bases). The germline gives CDR1 SGHVS, CDR2 FQNEAQ. V lost 4 bases and J 2 bases, leaving 15 bases between the germline ends. The CDR3 consists of 16 residues. CDR3 region: CASSSVGASPYNEQFF. The CDR3 DNA sequence: TGTGCCAGCAGCTCCGTGGGGGCATCGCCCTACAATGAGCAGTTCTTC.

V is TRBV12-5 and J is TRBJ1-3; the D is unclear. The V gene lost 0 bases and the J gene lost 0 bases, with 12 bases spanning the gap. The CDR3 is 17 amino acids. Germline CDR1 reads LGHNT; CDR2 reads FRNRAP. The CDR3 region is CASGLVWALSSGNTIYF. The CDR3, as DNA: TGTGCTAGTGGTTTGGTATGGGCCCTTAGCTCTGGAAACACCATATATTTT.

J is TRBJ2-7 and V is TRBV6-1, with 9 bases lining up with TRBD1. Losses at the gene ends were 2 bases for V and 2 bases for J; bases not matched to a gene: 10. CDR1 and CDR2 from the germline V gene are MNHNS and SASEGT. CDR3 length equals 17 residues. The CDR3 coding sequence is TGTGCCAGCAGTGAACAAGGGGCTGGGACAGGGACCTACGAGCAGTACTTC. Its protein is CASSEQGAGTGTYEQYF.

The chain has TRBV9 and TRBJ1-5; TRBD1 is a possible D gene (5 bases). Germline V gives CDR1 SGDLS, CDR2 YYNGEE. This CDR3 is built from 14 residues. V lost 10 bases, J lost 7 bases, and 21 bases lay in between. This CDR3 reads CAVLAQGGLQPQHF. The CDR3 coding sequence is TGTGCCGTTCTAGCGCAGGGAGGGCTGCAGCCCCAGCATTTT. Together with reference TRBV9 and TRBJ1-5, the CDR3 gives the full variable domain: DSGVTQTPKHLITATGQRVTLRCSPRSGDLSVYWYQQSLDQGLQFLIQYYNGEERAKGNILERFSAQQFPDLHSELNLSSLELGDSALYFCAVLAQGGLQPQHFGDGTRLSIL.

The J gene is TRBJ2-1, the V gene TRBV6-6; 12 bases are shared with TRBD1. Germline CDR1 MNHNY, CDR2 SVGAGI (reference sequence). The CDR3 covers 15 residues. The trim removed 4 bases at V and 7 bases at J, leaving 5 bases unmatched. This CDR3 reads CASSLGQGASNEQFF. In DNA form, the CDR3 reads TGTGCCAGCAGTTTGGGACAGGGGGCGTCGAATGAGCAGTTCTTC.

V gene TRBV4-2 combines with J gene TRBJ1-3, with D unresolved. This CDR3 region has 15 residues. The V end lost 4 bases, the J end lost 0 bases, and 10 bases lay between the germline ends. CDR1 is LGHNA and CDR2 is YNFKEQ in the germline V gene. The CDR3 loop is CASSPYAHSGNTIYF. The CDR3 DNA reads as TGTGCCAGCAGCCCCTATGCCCACTCTGGAAACACCATATATTTT.

The J gene is TRBJ2-4, the V gene TRBV18; no reliable D call. Germline CDR1 is KGHSH and CDR2 is LQKENI. Trimming removed 3 bases at V and 5 bases at J, with 14 bases between. This CDR3 has 15 amino acids. The CDR3 here is CASSPETGFQNIQYF. The CDR3 DNA sequence: TGTGCCAGCTCACCCGAGACTGGATTCCAAAACATTCAGTACTTC.

With respect to this clone: The junction does not match germline at one end; this may be a read error. The J gene is TRBJ2-3, the V gene TRBV6-1, with D hard to call. Per the germline V gene, CDR1 is MNHNS and CDR2 is SASEGT. The CDR3 loop spans 12 amino acids. CDR3 DNA sequence: TGTGCCAGCAGTGAGGGCCTACCTTTCCCGCATTTT. It translates to CASSEGLPFPHF.

The rearrangement joins TRBV5-6 to TRBJ1-5, with D perhaps matching TRBD1 (5 bases). The CDR3 consists of 13 residues. V was pared by 0 bases and J by 7 bases, with 8 bases between. Germline V gene lookup returns CDR1 SGHDT and CDR2 YYEEEE. CDR3 sequence reads: CASSLGGEQPQHF. CDR3 sequence (DNA): TGTGCCAGCAGCTTGGGGGGGGAACAGCCCCAGCATTTT.

V gene TRBV29-1 combines with J gene TRBJ2-5; 7 nucleotides align to TRBD1. The trim removed 7 bases at V and 1 base at J, leaving 6 bases unmatched. This CDR3 region has 13 residues. Germline V gene data show CDR1 as SQVTM and CDR2 as ANQGSEA. The CDR3 DNA reads as TGCAGCGCCCCTGGGACAGTCCAAGAGACCCAGTACTTC. It yields the protein CSAPGTVQETQYF.

The chain carries TRBV7-2 and TRBJ2-7; 9 bases are a match to TRBD2. The CDR3 contains 13 residues. The trim removed 5 bases at V and 2 bases at J, leaving 1 base unmatched. The germline V gene has CDR1 SGHTA and CDR2 FQGNSA. For the CDR3, the DNA is TGTGCCAGCAGCGGCGGGAGGGCCTACGAGCAGTACTTC. Translated, it gives CASSGGRAYEQYF. Based on the CDR3 plus reference TRBV7-2 and TRBJ2-7, the full variable domain is GAGVSQSPSNKVTEKGKDVELRCDPISGHTALYWYRQSLGQGLEFLIYFQGNSAPDKSGLPSDRFSAERTGGSVSTLTIQRTQQEDSAVYLCASSGGRAYEQYFGPGTRLTVT.

The rearrangement links TRBV5-1 to TRBJ1-1; 8 nucleotides align to TRBD1. Germline CDR1 and CDR2: SGHRS and YFSETQ. The CDR3 consists of 13 residues. V lost 2 bases and J lost 8; bases outside the gene matches: 5. CDR3: CASSFSGGGEAFF. In DNA, the CDR3 is TGCGCCAGCAGCTTCTCAGGGGGCGGGGAAGCTTTCTTT. Based on the CDR3 plus reference TRBV5-1 and TRBJ1-1, the full variable domain is KAGVTQTPRYLIKTRGQQVTLSCSPISGHRSVSWYQQTPGQGLQFLFEYFSETQRNKGNFPGRFSGRQFSNSRSEMNVSTLELGDSALYLCASSFSGGGEAFFGQGTRLTVV.

The chain links TRBV9 to TRBJ2-5; 10 bases match TRBD1. J lost 3 bases, V lost 4 bases, and 6 bases had no gene match. This CDR3 contains 15 residues. Germline V CDR1 and CDR2: SGDLS, YYNGEE. CDR3 in amino acids: CASSLRDRGKETQYF. As DNA, the CDR3 is TGTGCCAGCAGCCTCCGGGACAGGGGAAAAGAGACCCAGTACTTC.

The chain uses TRBV28 and TRBJ2-7, with a tentative D call TRBD1 (6 bases). The CDR3 is made up of 13 amino acids. Per germline, CDR1 MDHEN and CDR2 SYDVKM. The V gene lost 6 bases and the J gene lost 5 bases, with 14 bases spanning the gap. In DNA form, the CDR3 reads TGTGCCAGCAGCCCATATGGGGGCCACGAGCAGTACTTC. The encoded protein is CASSPYGGHEQYF.

J is TRBJ1-1 and V is TRBV25-1; TRBD1 agrees at 8 bases. CDR1 and CDR2 from the germline V gene are MGHDK and SYGVNS. The trim removed 5 bases at V and 8 bases at J, leaving 13 bases unmatched. This CDR3 has 15 residues. The CDR3 coding sequence is TGTGCCAGCAGTTCGGAGGACAGGGAGCCCCTCGAAGCTTTCTTT. It codes for CASSSEDREPLEAFF.

CDR3 sequence reads: CASSLGMGAGYGYTF. CDR3 in DNA: TGTGCCAGCAGCTTAGGAATGGGGGCAGGGTATGGCTACACCTTC. The chain is built from TRBV7-2 and TRBJ1-2, with a weak D call TRBD1 (6 bases). V was clipped by 1 base and J by 5 bases, with 14 bases between them. Germline CDR1 SGHTA, CDR2 FQGNSA. The CDR3 covers 15 residues. Drawing the rest from reference TRBV7-2 and TRBJ1-2, the complete variable domain is GAGVSQSPSNKVTEKGKDVELRCDPISGHTALYWYRQSLGQGLEFLIYFQGNSAPDKSGLPSDRFSAERTGGSVSTLTIQRTQQEDSAVYLCASSLGMGAGYGYTFGSGTRLTVV.

The chain combines TRBV6-1 with TRBJ2-7, with 7 bases that match TRBD1. The CDR3 totals 12 residues. From germline, CDR1 is MNHNS and CDR2 SASEGT. V gave up 5 bases and J gave up 4 bases; unmatched junction bases: 2. The CDR3 sequence is CASSLTGYEQYF. CDR3 sequence (DNA): TGTGCCAGCAGTCTGACAGGGTACGAGCAGTACTTC.

The chain employs TRBV28 and TRBJ1-2; D possibly corresponds to TRBD1 (6 bases). Looked up from germline, CDR1 is MDHEN and CDR2 is SYDVKM. V shed 6 bases and J shed 6 bases, with 17 bases lying between them. The CDR3 is 14 residues long. The CDR3 loop is CASSPGQAPHGYTF. The DNA for the CDR3 is TGTGCCAGCAGCCCGGGACAAGCGCCGCATGGCTACACCTTC.

The V gene is TRBV28, the J gene TRBJ2-7, with D possibly being TRBD1 (6 bases). The CDR3 contains 14 residues. V was pared by 3 bases and J by 6 bases, with 15 bases between. Germline values: CDR1 MDHEN, CDR2 SYDVKM. DNA for the CDR3: TGTGCCAGCAGTTTTCATGGTATCAGGGGCGAGCAGTACGTC. As protein: CASSFHGIRGEQYV.

The chain uses TRBV27 and TRBJ2-2; TRBD2 aligns across 7 bases. This CDR3 spans 14 amino acids. Trimming cost V 4 bases and J 7 bases; bases outside gene matches: 6. CDR1 MNHEY and CDR2 SMNVEV come from the germline V gene (reference sequence). The CDR3 sequence: CASSSLGGIGELFF. CDR3 nucleotide sequence: TGTGCCAGCAGTTCGCTCGGGGGGATCGGGGAGCTGTTTTTT.

The rearrangement joins TRBV5-6 to TRBJ2-5; TRBD2 matches at 7 bases. Germline V gives CDR1 SGHDT, CDR2 YYEEEE. The ends lost 4 bases at V and 5 bases at J; junction bases unmatched: 11. The CDR3 spans 15 residues. CDR3 protein: CASSTELATGETQYF. The CDR3 DNA reads TGTGCCAGCAGCACCGAACTAGCGACGGGGGAGACCCAGTACTTC. Full variable domain (outside the CDR3, taken from reference TRBV5-6 and TRBJ2-5): DAGVTQSPTHLIKTRGQQVTLRCSPKSGHDTVSWYQQALGQGPQFIFQYYEEEERQRGNFPDRFSGHQFPNYSSELNVNALLLGDSALYLCASSTELATGETQYFGPGTRLLVL.

DNA of the CDR3: TGCGCCAGCATCCTGGAGTTGAGCTCCTACGAGCAGTACTTC. It yields the protein CASILELSSYEQYF. This rearrangement joins TRBV23-1 to TRBJ2-7; D ambiguous. TRBV23-1 is known as an ORF, though its function is uncertain. CDR3 size: 14 residues. Trimming stripped 7 bases from V and 0 bases from J, with 13 bases between.

The chain employs TRBV2 and TRBJ2-3, with 13 bases fitting TRBD2. V lost 6 bases, J lost 2 bases, and 2 bases stayed unmatched. Germline lookup yields CDR1 SNHLY and CDR2 FYNNEI. The CDR3 loop spans 15 amino acids. DNA of the CDR3: TGTGCCAGCAGGGGGACTAGCGGGAACACAGATACGCAGTATTTT. It codes for CASRGTSGNTDTQYF.

CDR3 in DNA: TGTGCCAGCAGCTTACGTCCGGGACAGGTCAATGAGCAGTTCTTC. As protein: CASSLRPGQVNEQFF. The chain carries TRBV7-2 and TRBJ2-1; TRBD1 matches at 8 bases. CDR1 and CDR2 (germline): SGHTA, FQGNSA. The V and J ends lost 2 bases and 6 bases, in that order; junction bases with no gene match: 6. The CDR3 is 15 residues long.